The sequence of this TCR beta chain was determined in a study of cytomegalovirus exposure and HLA in healthy donors. This CDR3 has 14 residues. V lost 3 bases and J lost 7; bases outside the gene matches: 8. The germline CDR1 and CDR2 sequences are SGHTA and FQGNSA. PCR used 60 Vbeta primers and 13 Jbeta primers. Assay used: immunoSEQ multiplex PCR; TCRdb lists only in-frame clones, some missing. The table includes tens of thousands of clones, about 76% detected once. The receptor was isolated from a male donor in good health and CMV-seropositive. V is TRBV7-2 and J is TRBJ2-5, with 7 bases matching TRBD2. The sequenced sample consisted of PBMCs. Here the CDR3 reads CASSFAPGGGTQYF. The CDR3 coding sequence is TGTGCCAGCAGCTTCGCCCCCGGCGGGGGGACCCAGTACTTC.